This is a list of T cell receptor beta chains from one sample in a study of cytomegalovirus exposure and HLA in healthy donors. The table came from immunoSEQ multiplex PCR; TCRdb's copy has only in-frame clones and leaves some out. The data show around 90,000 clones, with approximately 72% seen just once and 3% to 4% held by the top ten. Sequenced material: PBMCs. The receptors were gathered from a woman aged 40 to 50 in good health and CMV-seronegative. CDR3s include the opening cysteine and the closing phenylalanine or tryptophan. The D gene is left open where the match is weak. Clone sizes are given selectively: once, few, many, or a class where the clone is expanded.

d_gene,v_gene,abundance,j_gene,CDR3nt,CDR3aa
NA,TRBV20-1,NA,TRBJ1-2,TGCAGTGGGCAGGTTGACGATGGCTACACCTTC,CSGQVDDGYTF
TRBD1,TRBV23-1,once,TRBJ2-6,TGCGCCAGCAGTCAACCCAACCTGAATGGGACAGGGGGTGGTAGTACCAACGTCCTGACTTTC,CASSQPNLNGTGGGSTNVLTF
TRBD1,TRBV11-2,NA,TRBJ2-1,TGTGCCAGCAGGCGGGGGACAGGGTCCTACAATGAGCAGTTCTTC,CASRRGTGSYNEQFF
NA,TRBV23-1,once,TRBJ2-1,TGCGCCAGCAGTCAACCCCTCTCTTGCAATGAGCAGTTCTTC,CASSQPLSCNEQFF
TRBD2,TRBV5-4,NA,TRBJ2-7,TGTGCCAGCAGCATACCCGGACTAGCGGACCTGGGGGAGCAGTACTTC,CASSIPGLADLGEQYF
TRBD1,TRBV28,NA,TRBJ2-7,TGTGCCAGCAGTTTAGGGCAGGGGGCCTACGAGCAGTACTTC,CASSLGQGAYEQYF
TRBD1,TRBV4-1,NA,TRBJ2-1,TGCGCCAGCAGCCACCTACAGGGGGGTCAGTTCTTC,CASSHLQGGQFF
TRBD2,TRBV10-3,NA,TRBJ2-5,TGTGCCATCAGCCCCAAGGGGAGCGGGAGGGTTAAAGAGACCCAGTACTTC,CAISPKGSGRVKETQYF
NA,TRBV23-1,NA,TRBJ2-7,TGCGCCAGCAGTCAATTTAGGCACAGGGCATACGAGCAGTACTTC,CASSQFRHRAYEQYF
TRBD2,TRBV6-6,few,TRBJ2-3,TGTGCCAGCAGTTATAGCGGGAAAGATACGCAGTATTTT,CASSYSGKDTQYF
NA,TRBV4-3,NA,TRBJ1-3,TGCGCCAGCAGCCAAGATAGGGAAGGGGTCCTCGGAAACACCATATATTTT,CASSQDREGVLGNTIYF
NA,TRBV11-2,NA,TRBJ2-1,TGTGCCAGCAGCTTAGTAGCTAGCAGCTCTTACAATGAGCAGTTCTTC,CASSLVASSSYNEQFF
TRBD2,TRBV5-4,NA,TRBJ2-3,TGTGCCAGCAGCTGGGCGGGGACTAGCGCCTTAAGCACAGATACGCAGTATTTT,CASSWAGTSALSTDTQYF
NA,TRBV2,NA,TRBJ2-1,TGTGCCAGTCTCCGGGGTTACAATGAGCAGTTCTTC,CASLRGYNEQFF
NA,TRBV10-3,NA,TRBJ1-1,TGTGCCATCAACCCTGGACAGAACACTGAAGCTTTCTTT,CAINPGQNTEAFF
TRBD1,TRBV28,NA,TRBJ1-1,TGTGCCAGCAGTTATACAGGGGCCCCGCTGAACACTGAAGCTTTCTTT,CASSYTGAPLNTEAFF
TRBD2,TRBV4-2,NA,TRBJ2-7,TGTGCCAGCAGCCAAATCCGAACTAGCGGGAGATACGAGCAGTACTTC,CASSQIRTSGRYEQYF
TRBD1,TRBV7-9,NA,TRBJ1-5,TGTGCCAGCAGCCTTGGGACAGGAGACCCCAATCAGCCCCAGCATTTT,CASSLGTGDPNQPQHF
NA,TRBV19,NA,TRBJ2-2,TGTGCCAGTAGTATACAAGGGAGTGGCACCGGGGAGCTGTTTTTT,CASSIQGSGTGELFF
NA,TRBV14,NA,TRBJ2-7,TGTGCCAGCAGCCCCGGTCGGGCCTACGAGCAGTACTTC,CASSPGRAYEQYF
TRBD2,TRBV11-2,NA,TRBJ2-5,TGTGCCAGCAGCTTAGCTACTGGGAGGGTTCAAGAGACCCAGTACTTC,CASSLATGRVQETQYF
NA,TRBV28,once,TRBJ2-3,TGTGCCAGCAGTTTAAGGAGCACCACAGATACGCAGTATTTT,CASSLRSTTDTQYF
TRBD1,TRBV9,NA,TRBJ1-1,TGTGCCAGCAGCGTAGGGGGGCGGGCCCTGGGACAGTCGAACACTGAAGCTTTCTTT,CASSVGGRALGQSNTEAFF
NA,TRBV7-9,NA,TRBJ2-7,TGTGCCAGCAGCACCCGCGACGAGCAGTACTTC,CASSTRDEQYF
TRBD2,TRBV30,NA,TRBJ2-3,TGTGCCTGGACTCTGGAAGCGGGAGGAGTGAATACGCAGTATTTT,CAWTLEAGGVNTQYF
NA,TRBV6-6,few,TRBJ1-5,TGTGCCAGCAGTTTCCAGGGCGCTAGCAATCAGCCCCAGCATTTT,CASSFQGASNQPQHF
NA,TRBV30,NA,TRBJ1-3,TGTGCCTGGAGCGCCGGGACAGGAAACACCATATATTTT,CAWSAGTGNTIYF
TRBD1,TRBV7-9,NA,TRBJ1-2,TGTTCCAGCAGCCCGGACAGGGCAGGCTACACCTTC,CSSSPDRAGYTF
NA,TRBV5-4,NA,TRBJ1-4,TGTGCCAGCAGCTTGGACGGGACAAAAGTTAGAGAAAAACTGTTTTTT,CASSLDGTKVREKLFF
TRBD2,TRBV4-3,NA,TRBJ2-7,TGCGCCAGCAGCCAAGCGGAGCGGGGCCACGAGCAGTACTTC,CASSQAERGHEQYF
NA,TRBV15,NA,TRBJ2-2,TGTGCCACCAGCAGAGCCTTTGGACTGTTCACCGGGGAGCTGTTTTTT,CATSRAFGLFTGELFF
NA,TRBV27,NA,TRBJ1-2,TGTGCCAGCAGTTTATCAGCGGGGATAGGCTACACCTTC,CASSLSAGIGYTF
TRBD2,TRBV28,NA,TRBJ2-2,TGTGCCAGCAGTCCTCAGCGGGAGGGGAACACCGGGGAGCTGTTTTTT,CASSPQREGNTGELFF
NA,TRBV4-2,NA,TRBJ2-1,TGTGCCAGCAGCTTGGGAAGAGGGAGAGCTTACAATGAGCAGTTCTTC,CASSLGRGRAYNEQFF
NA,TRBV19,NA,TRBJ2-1,TGTGCCAGTAGTAGGGGGACTTATGGCAATGAGCAGTTCTTC,CASSRGTYGNEQFF
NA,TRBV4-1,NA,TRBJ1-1,TGCGCCAGCAGCCAAGATCAGACAGTGCCGACTGAAGCTTTCTTT,CASSQDQTVPTEAFF
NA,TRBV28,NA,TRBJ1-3,TGTGCCAGCAGTCCCGGGACTGCTGGAAACACCATATATTTT,CASSPGTAGNTIYF